These 21 T cell receptor beta chains share one sample of origin, sequenced in a study of human T cells and chemical hapten exposure. MiXCR, applied by TCRdb to the RACE reads, yields one record per CDR3 protein. The data hold roughly 94,000 distinct CDR3 sequences, with 9.3% observed a single time. Time point specified: patch test 2, 6 weeks after DPC sensitization. Stated treatment: therapeutic diphenylcyclopropenone sensitization with weekly scalp DPC. This material consisted of whole blood, taken in connection with sensitization to the hapten diphenylcyclopropenone (DPC). The receptors here all came from a woman in her thirties or forties with alopecia areata. Some clones in this sample may be carry-over from other donors' samples.

There are many counts of this clonotype. CDR3 DNA sequence: TGTGCCAGCTCGTGGTCGACATCCTCAGTTGAAGTATATGGCTACACCTTC. It is translated as CASSWSTSSVEVYGYTF. V usage is TRBV27 and J usage is TRBJ1-2; D uncertain. V was trimmed by 8 bases and J by 5 bases, leaving 27 bases between them. The CDR3 loop spans 17 amino acids. Per germline, CDR1 MNHEY and CDR2 SMNVEV (reference sequence).

This clonotype appeared many times. The chain couples TRBV6-1 to TRBJ2-1, with D possibly TRBD1 on 6 matching bases. CDR3 length: 15 amino acids. Trimming removed 0 bases at V and 2 bases at J, with 8 bases between. Germline V gives CDR1 MNHNS, CDR2 SASEGT. The CDR3 DNA reads as TGTGCCAGCAGTGAAGCTTGGGGGCCCTACAATGAGCAGTTCTTC. This sequence encodes CASSEAWGPYNEQFF.

This clonotype was observed a few times. The chain uses TRBV5-1 and TRBJ2-5, with D possibly matching TRBD2 (5 bases). V shed 4 bases and J shed 2 bases, with 6 bases lying between them. The CDR3 consists of 12 residues. Looked up from germline, CDR1 is SGHRS and CDR2 is YFSETQ. CDR3 sequence reads: CASSTGQETQYF. As DNA, the CDR3 is TGCGCCAGCAGCACGGGGCAAGAGACCCAGTACTTC.

The rearrangement uses TRBV2 and TRBJ2-3; 11 nucleotides agree with TRBD1. V lost 3 bases, J lost 3 bases, and 5 bases stayed unmatched. The CDR3 consists of 16 residues. CDR1 is SNHLY, CDR2 FYNNEI, per germline. The CDR3 loop is CASSDRTGGSTDTQYF. The DNA for the CDR3 is TGTGCCAGCAGTGACAGGACAGGGGGCTCAACAGATACGCAGTATTTT.

In its sample, this clonotype was seen a few times. The chain has TRBV11-1 and TRBJ2-1; D ambiguous. V dropped 2 bases and J dropped 0 bases, with 8 bases sitting between them. From germline, CDR1 is SGHAT and CDR2 FQDESV (reference sequence). The length of the CDR3 is 15 residues. The chain's CDR3 is CASSLTQNSYNEQFF. DNA of the CDR3: TGTGCCAGCAGCTTAACACAGAACTCCTACAATGAGCAGTTCTTC.

This clonotype was seen a few times. The gene calls are TRBV29-1 and TRBJ1-4; 9 nucleotides match TRBD1. Germline loops: CDR1 SQVTM, CDR2 ANQGSEA. The CDR3 extends over 12 amino acids. Trimming removed 7 bases from V and 10 bases from J; junction bases left unmatched: 7. The CDR3 is CSGGTGLGKLFF. The DNA of the CDR3 is TGCAGCGGCGGGACAGGGTTGGGAAAACTGTTTTTT.

Ten or more counts support this clonotype. The rearrangement joins TRBV6-2 or TRBV6-3 to TRBJ1-1; D is uncertain. The V end was cut by 7 bases, the J end by 6 bases, with 18 bases between. Germline V gene data show CDR1 as MNHEY and CDR2 as SVGEGT. CDR3 length: 14 residues. The CDR3 is CASTPGGVRAEAFF. The DNA of the CDR3 is TGTGCCAGCACCCCCGGCGGTGTTAGGGCTGAAGCTTTCTTT.

This clonotype was picked up many times. The chain recombines TRBV29-1 with TRBJ1-4; tentative D call: TRBD1 (5 bases). V was clipped by 4 bases and J by 0 bases, with 6 bases between them. Germline CDR1 SQVTM, CDR2 ANQGSEA. This CDR3 has 13 amino acids. The CDR3 DNA is TGCAGCGTTGGACAGACAACTAATGAAAAACTGTTTTTT. This gives the protein CSVGQTTNEKLFF.

This clonotype has a count of ten or more. The chain joins TRBV28 to TRBJ2-2, with no clear D. Germline loops: CDR1 MDHEN, CDR2 SYDVKM. This CDR3 spans 15 amino acids. V lost 3 bases and J lost 0, with 8 bases in between. CDR3 DNA: TGTGCCAGCAGTTTTTGGCTGGCGAACACCGGGGAGCTGTTTTTT. It translates to CASSFWLANTGELFF.

This clonotype was counted a single time. The chain couples TRBV21-1 to TRBJ2-7. TRBV21-1 is a documented pseudogene. The length of the CDR3 is 11 residues. CDR3 sequence reads: CASSKLYEQYF. CDR3 sequence (DNA): TGTGCCAGCAGCAAACTCTACGAGCAGTACTTC.

This clonotype came up a few times. The chain links TRBV6-2 or TRBV6-3 to TRBJ2-5; the D call may be TRBD1 or TRBD2 (6 bases each). Germline V gene data show CDR1 as MNHEY and CDR2 as SVGEGT. There are 15 residues in the CDR3. Trimming removed 6 bases from V and 1 base from J, with 15 bases in between. The CDR3: CASRPTGLSQETQYF. CDR3 in DNA: TGTGCCAGCAGGCCGACAGGACTAAGCCAAGAGACCCAGTACTTC.

This rearrangement joins TRBV9 to TRBJ1-1; D is uncertain. The germline CDR1 and CDR2 sequences are SGDLS and YYNGEE. V was clipped by 1 base and J by 7 bases, with 17 bases between them. The CDR3 contains 15 residues. The CDR3 sequence: CASSVPQEPLDEAFF. In nucleotides, the CDR3 is TGTGCCAGCAGCGTACCCCAGGAGCCTCTCGATGAAGCTTTCTTT.

This clonotype came up many times. The V and J genes are TRBV29-1 and TRBJ2-1; tentative D call: TRBD1 (5 bases). Germline values: CDR1 SQVTM, CDR2 ANQGSEA. V was trimmed by 6 bases and J by 6 bases, leaving 18 bases between them. This CDR3 has 14 residues. CDR3 bases: TGCAGCGTCGCTGGGGCAGGGCGCCTCAATGAGCAGTTCTTC. Its translation: CSVAGAGRLNEQFF.

This clonotype was detected many times. The V and J genes are TRBV6-2 or TRBV6-3 and TRBJ2-5, with TRBD2 identical over 8 bases. The CDR3 extends over 17 amino acids. CDR1 MNHEY and CDR2 SVGEGT come from the germline V gene. Losses at the gene ends were 3 bases for V and 4 bases for J; bases not matched to a gene: 13. The CDR3 here is CASSYTGTRSFGETQYF. CDR3 sequence (DNA): TGTGCCAGCAGTTATACCGGGACTAGGAGTTTCGGAGAGACCCAGTACTTC.

This clonotype was seen ten or more times. J is TRBJ2-7 and V is TRBV6-2 or TRBV6-3; 7 positions agree with TRBD1. Germline CDR1 MNHEY, CDR2 SVGEGT. The trim removed 9 bases at V and 3 bases at J, leaving 5 bases unmatched. There are 12 residues in the CDR3. The CDR3 loop is CASGDSHYEQYF. The CDR3 nucleotides are TGTGCCAGTGGGGACAGTCACTACGAGCAGTACTTC.

The V gene is TRBV29-1, the J gene TRBJ1-1; 9 positions match TRBD1. Germline CDR1 reads SQVTM; CDR2 reads ANQGSEA. V gave up 5 bases and J gave up 4 bases; unmatched junction bases: 8. This CDR3 is 14 amino acids long. The DNA of the CDR3 is TGCAGCGTTCAACCGGGACAGGGAGGCACTGAAGCTTTCTTT. This sequence encodes CSVQPGQGGTEAFF. Full variable domain (remainder filled in from reference TRBV29-1 and TRBJ1-1): SAVISQKPSRDICQRGTSLTIQCQVDSQVTMMFWYRQQPGQSLTLIATANQGSEATYESGFVIDKFPISRPNLTFSTLTVSNMSPEDSSIYLCSVQPGQGGTEAFFGQGTRLTVV.

This clonotype was recorded a few times. V is TRBV20-1 and J is TRBJ2-3; D not resolved. V dropped 2 bases and J dropped 6 bases, with 3 bases sitting between them. Germline V lookup: CDR1 DFQATT, CDR2 SNEGSKA (reference sequence). The CDR3 loop spans 10 amino acids. The CDR3 loop is CSARYDTQYF. The CDR3 bases are TGCAGTGCTAGATATGATACGCAGTATTTT.

This clonotype was observed many times. The genes are TRBV27 and TRBJ1-4; 11 positions match TRBD1. The V gene end was trimmed by 1 base and the J gene end by 8 bases; junction bases not matched to a gene: 3. The CDR3 has 15 residues. Germline CDR1 reads MNHEY; CDR2 reads SMNVEV (reference sequence). As DNA, the CDR3 is TGTGCCAGCAGTTTATTGCGGACAGGGGGCGAAAAACTGTTTTTT. Translating it yields CASSLLRTGGEKLFF.

The gene calls are TRBV5-4 and TRBJ2-1, with 7 bases lining up with TRBD1. The CDR3 totals 15 residues. The germline gives CDR1 SGHNT, CDR2 YYREEE (reference sequence). After removal of 1 base from V and 4 bases from J, the junction contained 5 bases not matched to a gene. The CDR3 DNA is TGTGCCAGCAGCTTGTTAACAGGGGATTACAATGAGCAGTTCTTC. As protein: CASSLLTGDYNEQFF.

This rearrangement joins TRBV5-5 to TRBJ1-5, with D hard to call. V lost 0 bases and J 3 bases, leaving 10 bases between the germline ends. Germline assignment: CDR1 SGHKS and CDR2 YYEKEE (reference sequence). The CDR3 totals 15 residues. This CDR3 is CASSLGGGPNQPQHF. The CDR3 DNA reads TGTGCCAGCAGCTTGGGGGGTGGACCCAATCAGCCCCAGCATTTT.

This chain joins TRBV5-1 and TRBJ2-7; tentatively, D is TRBD2 (7 bases). This CDR3 has 16 amino acids. Per germline, CDR1 SGHRS and CDR2 YFSETQ. V lost 4 bases to trimming and J lost 0 bases, with 17 bases between them. CDR3 amino acids: CASSKGGTESSYEQYF. The CDR3 DNA reads TGCGCCAGCAGCAAGGGGGGGACGGAAAGCTCCTACGAGCAGTACTTC. Full variable domain (remainder filled in from reference TRBV5-1 and TRBJ2-7): KAGVTQTPRYLIKTRGQQVTLSCSPISGHRSVSWYQQTPGQGLQFLFEYFSETQRNKGNFPGRFSGRQFSNSRSEMNVSTLELGDSALYLCASSKGGTESSYEQYFGPGTRLTVT.